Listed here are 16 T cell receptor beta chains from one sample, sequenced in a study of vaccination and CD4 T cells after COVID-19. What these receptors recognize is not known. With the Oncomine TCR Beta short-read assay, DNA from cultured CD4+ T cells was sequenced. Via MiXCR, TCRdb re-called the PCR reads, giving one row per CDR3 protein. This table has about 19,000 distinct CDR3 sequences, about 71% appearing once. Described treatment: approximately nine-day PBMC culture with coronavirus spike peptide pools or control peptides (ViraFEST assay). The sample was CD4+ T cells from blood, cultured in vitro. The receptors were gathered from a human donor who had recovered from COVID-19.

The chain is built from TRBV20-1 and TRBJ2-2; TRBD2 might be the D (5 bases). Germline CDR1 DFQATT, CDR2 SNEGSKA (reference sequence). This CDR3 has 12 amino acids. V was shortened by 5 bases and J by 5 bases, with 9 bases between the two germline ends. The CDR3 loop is CSAPKRTGELFF. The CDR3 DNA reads TGCAGTGCTCCTAAGCGGACCGGGGAGCTGTTTTTT.

The CDR3: CASSLGIRVVPTDTQYF. DNA of the CDR3: TGTGCCAGCAGCTTAGGGATCAGGGTGGTCCCCACAGATACGCAGTATTTT. This chain joins TRBV11-2 and TRBJ2-3; D possibly corresponds to TRBD1 (5 bases). Germline CDR1 and CDR2: SGHAT and FQNNGV. The CDR3 spans 17 residues. The V end was cut by 1 base, the J end by 2 bases, with 16 bases between.

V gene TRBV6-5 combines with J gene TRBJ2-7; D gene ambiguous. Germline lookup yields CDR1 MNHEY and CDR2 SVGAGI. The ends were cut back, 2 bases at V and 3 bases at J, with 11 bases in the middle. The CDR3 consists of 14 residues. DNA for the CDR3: TGTGCCAGCAGTTACGAGGCTCGGAACTACGAGCAGTACTTC. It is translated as CASSYEARNYEQYF.

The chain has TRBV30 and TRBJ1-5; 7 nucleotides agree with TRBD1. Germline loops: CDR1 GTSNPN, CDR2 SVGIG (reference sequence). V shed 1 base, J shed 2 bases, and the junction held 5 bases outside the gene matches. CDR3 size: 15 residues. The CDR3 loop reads CAWSAGQARNQPQHF. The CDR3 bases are TGTGCCTGGAGTGCCGGACAGGCCCGCAATCAGCCCCAGCATTTT.

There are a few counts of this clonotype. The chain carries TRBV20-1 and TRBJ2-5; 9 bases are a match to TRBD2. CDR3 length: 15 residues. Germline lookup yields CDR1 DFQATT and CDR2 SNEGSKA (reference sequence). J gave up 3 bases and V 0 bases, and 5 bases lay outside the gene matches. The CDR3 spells CSARDLRLAEETQYF. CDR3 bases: TGCAGTGCTAGAGACCTCAGACTAGCGGAAGAGACCCAGTACTTC.

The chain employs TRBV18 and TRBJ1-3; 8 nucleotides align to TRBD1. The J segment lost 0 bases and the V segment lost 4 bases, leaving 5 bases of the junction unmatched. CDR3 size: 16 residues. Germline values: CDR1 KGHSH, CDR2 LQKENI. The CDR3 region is CASSLGQVNSGNTIYF. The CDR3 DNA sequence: TGTGCCAGCTCACTGGGACAGGTCAACTCTGGAAACACCATATATTTT.

CDR3 sequence: CASGQGVAMAEAFF. The DNA for the CDR3 is TGTGCCAGCGGACAGGGGGTAGCGATGGCTGAAGCTTTCTTT. The V gene is TRBV28, the J gene TRBJ1-1, with TRBD1 matching 10 bases. With V trimmed by 8 bases and J by 6 bases, 9 bases remained unmatched. The CDR3 covers 14 residues. Per the germline V gene, CDR1 is MDHEN and CDR2 is SYDVKM. The variable domain in full, with the rest retrieved from reference TRBV28 and TRBJ1-1, is DVKVTQSSRYLVKRTGEKVFLECVQDMDHENMFWYRQDPGLGLRLIYFSYDVKMKEKGDIPEGYSVSREKKERFSLILESASTNQTSMYLCASGQGVAMAEAFFGQGTRLTVV.

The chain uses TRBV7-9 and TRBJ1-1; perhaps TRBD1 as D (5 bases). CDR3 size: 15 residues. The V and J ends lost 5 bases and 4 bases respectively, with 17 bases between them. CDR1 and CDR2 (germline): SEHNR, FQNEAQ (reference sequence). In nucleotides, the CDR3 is TGTGCCAGCAGCGACATCCTCTCGGGGGTCACTGAAGCTTTCTTT. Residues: CASSDILSGVTEAFF.

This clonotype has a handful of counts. The CDR3 is CSAPKSTTDTQYF. The CDR3 DNA reads TGCAGTGCTCCGAAATCCACCACAGATACGCAGTATTTT. The J gene is TRBJ2-3, the V gene TRBV20-1; D uncertain. Germline assignment: CDR1 DFQATT and CDR2 SNEGSKA (reference sequence). This CDR3 comprises 13 residues. V lost 5 bases, J lost 2 bases, and 11 bases lay in between.

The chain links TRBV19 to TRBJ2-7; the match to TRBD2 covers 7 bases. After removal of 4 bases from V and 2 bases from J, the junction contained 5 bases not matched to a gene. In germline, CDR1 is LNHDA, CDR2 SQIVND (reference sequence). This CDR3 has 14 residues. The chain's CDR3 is CASSTSGDPYEQYF. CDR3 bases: TGTGCCAGTAGTACTAGCGGAGATCCCTACGAGCAGTACTTC.

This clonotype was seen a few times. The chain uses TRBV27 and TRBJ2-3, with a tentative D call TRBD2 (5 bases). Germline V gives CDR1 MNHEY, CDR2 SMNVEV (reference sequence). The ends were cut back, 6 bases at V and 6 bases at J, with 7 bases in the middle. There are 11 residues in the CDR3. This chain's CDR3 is CASSTGDTQYF. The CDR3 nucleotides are TGTGCCAGCAGCACGGGGGATACGCAGTATTTT.

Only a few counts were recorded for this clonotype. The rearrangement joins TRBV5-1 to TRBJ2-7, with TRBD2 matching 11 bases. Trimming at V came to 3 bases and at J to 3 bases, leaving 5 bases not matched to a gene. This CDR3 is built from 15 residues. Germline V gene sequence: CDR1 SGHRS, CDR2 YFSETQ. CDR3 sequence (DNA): TGCGCCAGCAGCTCTAGCGGGAGGACGGGCTACGAGCAGTACTTC. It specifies CASSSSGRTGYEQYF.

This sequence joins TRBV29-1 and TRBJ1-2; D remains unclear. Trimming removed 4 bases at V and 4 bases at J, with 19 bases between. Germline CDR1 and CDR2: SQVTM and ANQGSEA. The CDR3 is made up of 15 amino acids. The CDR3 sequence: CSVATGGGKTYGYTF. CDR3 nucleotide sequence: TGCAGCGTTGCAACGGGAGGAGGGAAAACCTATGGCTACACCTTC.

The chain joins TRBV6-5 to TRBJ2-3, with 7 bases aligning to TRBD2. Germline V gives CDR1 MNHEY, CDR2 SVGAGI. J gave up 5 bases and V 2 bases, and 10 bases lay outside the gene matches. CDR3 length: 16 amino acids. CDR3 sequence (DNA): TGTGCCAGCAGTTACCCTAGCTGGGGGGGAAAAGATACGCAGTATTTT. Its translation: CASSYPSWGGKDTQYF.

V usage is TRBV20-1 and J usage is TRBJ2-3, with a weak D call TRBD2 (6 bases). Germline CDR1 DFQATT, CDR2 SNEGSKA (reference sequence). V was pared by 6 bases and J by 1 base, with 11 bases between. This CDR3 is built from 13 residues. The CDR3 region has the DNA TGCAGTGCATTCGGGGAGGGCACAGATACGCAGTATTTT. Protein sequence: CSAFGEGTDTQYF.

The CDR3 coding sequence is TGTGCCAGCAGCTCTAAGGGCTCAGATACGCAGTATTTT. It is translated as CASSSKGSDTQYF. This chain connects TRBV11-3 to TRBJ2-3, with D unclear. This CDR3 spans 13 amino acids. Germline values: CDR1 SGHNT, CDR2 YENEEA. With 4 bases removed from V and 4 bases from J, the gap between germline ends came to 9 bases. The full variable domain, completed using reference TRBV11-3 and TRBJ2-3, is EAGVVQSPRYKIIEKKQPVAFWCNPISGHNTLYWYLQNLGQGPELLIRYENEEAVDDSQLPKDRFSAERLKGVDSTLKIQPAELGDSAVYLCASSSKGSDTQYFGPGTRLTVL.